This T cell receptor (beta chain) emerged from a study of blood T cell repertoires in COVID-19. Looking at the study overall: Cohort 3 recovery required two negative PCRs, clearance, or symptom resolution. PBMCs, B-cell-depleted T cells, or T cells provided the cDNA or gDNA that made up the material.

Participants' reported clinical history set cohort assignment. Original data processing: Amplified reference gene primers provided the basis for estimating nucleated cell counts. The method was immunoSEQ multiplex PCR; TCRdb's version includes in-frame clones alone and lacks a portion of them. That table gives V, J and clone size, and the DNA gave D and trimming. The data hold some 300,000 clones, with 88% observed a single time. Trimming cost V 0 bases and J 3 bases, with 6 bases left between them. CDR1 is LGHDT and CDR2 is YNNKEL in the germline V gene (reference sequence). The CDR3 contains 13 residues.

The sequenced sample was PBMCs or T cells enriched from blood (not recorded which). The J gene is TRBJ2-7, the V gene TRBV3-1 (or the pseudogene TRBV3-2), with D hard to call. The sequence was collected from a woman in her sixties in a cohort exposed to, infected with or recovered from COVID-19 (not recorded which). For the CDR3, the DNA is TGTGCCAGCAGCCAAGATCGCGTCTACGAGCAGTACTTC. This encodes CASSQDRVYEQYF.